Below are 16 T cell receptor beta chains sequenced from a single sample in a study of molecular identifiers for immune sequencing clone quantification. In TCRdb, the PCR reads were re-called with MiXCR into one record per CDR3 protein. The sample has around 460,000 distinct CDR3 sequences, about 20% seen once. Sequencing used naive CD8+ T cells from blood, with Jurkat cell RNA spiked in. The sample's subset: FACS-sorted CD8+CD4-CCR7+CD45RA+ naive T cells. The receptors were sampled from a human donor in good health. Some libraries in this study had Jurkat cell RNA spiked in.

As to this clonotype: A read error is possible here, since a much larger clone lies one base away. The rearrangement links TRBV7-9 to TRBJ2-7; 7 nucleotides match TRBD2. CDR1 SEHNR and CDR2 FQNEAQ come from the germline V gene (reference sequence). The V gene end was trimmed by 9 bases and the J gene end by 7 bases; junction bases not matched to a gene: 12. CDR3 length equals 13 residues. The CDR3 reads CASAGVRRQEQYF. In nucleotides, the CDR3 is TGTGCCAGTGCGGGGGTACGGCGTCAAGAGCAGTACTTC. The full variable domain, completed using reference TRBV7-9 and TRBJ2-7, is DTGVSQNPRHKITKRGQNVTFRCDPISEHNRLYWYRQTLGQGPEFLTYFQNEAQLEKSRLLSDRFSAERPKGSFSTLEIQRTEQGDSAMYLCASAGVRRQEQYFGPGTRLTVT.

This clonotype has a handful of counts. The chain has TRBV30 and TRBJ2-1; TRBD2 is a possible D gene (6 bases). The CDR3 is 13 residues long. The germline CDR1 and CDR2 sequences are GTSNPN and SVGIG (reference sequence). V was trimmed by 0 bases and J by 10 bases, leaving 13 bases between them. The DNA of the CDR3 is TGTGCCTGGAGTGTACTAGCTGTTGGGGAGCAGTTCTTC. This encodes CAWSVLAVGEQFF.

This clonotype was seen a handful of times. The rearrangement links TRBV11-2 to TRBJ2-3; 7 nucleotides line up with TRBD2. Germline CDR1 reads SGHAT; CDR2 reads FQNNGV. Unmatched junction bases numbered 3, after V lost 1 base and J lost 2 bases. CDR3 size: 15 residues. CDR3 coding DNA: TGTGCCAGCAGCTTAGGCGGGACTACCACAGATACGCAGTATTTT. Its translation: CASSLGGTTTDTQYF.

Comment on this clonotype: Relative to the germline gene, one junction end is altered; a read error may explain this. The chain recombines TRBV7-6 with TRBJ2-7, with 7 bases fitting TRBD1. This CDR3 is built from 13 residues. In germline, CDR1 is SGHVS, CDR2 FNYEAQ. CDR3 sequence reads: CTSSLGGYYEQYF. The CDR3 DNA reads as TGTACCAGCAGCTTAGGGGGCTACTACGAGCAGTACTTC.

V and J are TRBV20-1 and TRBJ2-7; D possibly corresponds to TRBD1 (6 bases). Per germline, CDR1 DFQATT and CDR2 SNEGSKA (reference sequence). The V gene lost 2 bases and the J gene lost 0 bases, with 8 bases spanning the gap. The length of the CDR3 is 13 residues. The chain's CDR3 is CSARRGISYEQYF. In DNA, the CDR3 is TGCAGTGCTAGAAGGGGGATCTCCTACGAGCAGTACTTC.

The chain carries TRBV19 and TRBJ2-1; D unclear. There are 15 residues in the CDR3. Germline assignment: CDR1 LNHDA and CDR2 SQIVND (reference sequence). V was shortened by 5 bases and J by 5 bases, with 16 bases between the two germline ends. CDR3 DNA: TGTGCCAGTAGTTACTCCTCGCCCTACGACAATGAGCAGTTCTTC. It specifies CASSYSSPYDNEQFF. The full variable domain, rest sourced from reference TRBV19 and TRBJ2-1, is DGGITQSPKYLFRKEGQNVTLSCEQNLNHDAMYWYRQDPGQGLRLIYYSQIVNDFQKGDIAEGYSVSREKKESFPLTVTSAQKNPTAFYLCASSYSSPYDNEQFFGPGTRLTVL.

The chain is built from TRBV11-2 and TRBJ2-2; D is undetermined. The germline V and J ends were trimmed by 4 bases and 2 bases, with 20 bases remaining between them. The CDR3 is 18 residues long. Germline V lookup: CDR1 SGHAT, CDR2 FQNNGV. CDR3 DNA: TGTGCCAGCAGCTCGACCCGGGTGTCGTCAGGAAACACCGGGGAGCTGTTTTTT. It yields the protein CASSSTRVSSGNTGELFF.

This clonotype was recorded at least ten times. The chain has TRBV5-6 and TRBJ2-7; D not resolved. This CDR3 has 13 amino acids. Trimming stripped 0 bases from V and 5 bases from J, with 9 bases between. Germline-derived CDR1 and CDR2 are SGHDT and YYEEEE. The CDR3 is CASSLVQSHEQYF. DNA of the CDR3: TGTGCCAGCAGCTTGGTCCAGAGCCACGAGCAGTACTTC. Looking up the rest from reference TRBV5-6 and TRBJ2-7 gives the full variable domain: DAGVTQSPTHLIKTRGQQVTLRCSPKSGHDTVSWYQQALGQGPQFIFQYYEEEERQRGNFPDRFSGHQFPNYSSELNVNALLLGDSALYLCASSLVQSHEQYFGPGTRLTVT.

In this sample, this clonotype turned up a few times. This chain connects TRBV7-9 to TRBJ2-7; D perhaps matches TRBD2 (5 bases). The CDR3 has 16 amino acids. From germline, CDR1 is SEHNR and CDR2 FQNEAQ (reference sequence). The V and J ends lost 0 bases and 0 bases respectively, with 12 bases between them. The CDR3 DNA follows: TGTGCCAGCAGCTTAGCCCCCTACGGGGACTCCTACGAGCAGTACTTC. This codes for CASSLAPYGDSYEQYF.

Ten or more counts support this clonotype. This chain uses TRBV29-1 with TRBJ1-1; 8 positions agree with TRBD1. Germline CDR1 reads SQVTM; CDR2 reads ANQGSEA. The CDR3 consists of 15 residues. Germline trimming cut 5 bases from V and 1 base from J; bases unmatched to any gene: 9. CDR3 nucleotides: TGCAGCGTTTTACTCTGGACAGGGCGGAACACTGAAGCTTTCTTT. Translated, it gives CSVLLWTGRNTEAFF.

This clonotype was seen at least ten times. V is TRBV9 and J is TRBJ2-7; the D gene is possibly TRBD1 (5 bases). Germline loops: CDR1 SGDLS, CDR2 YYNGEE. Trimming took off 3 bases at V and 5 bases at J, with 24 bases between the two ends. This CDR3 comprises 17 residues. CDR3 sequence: CASSAFISSSIQDEQYF. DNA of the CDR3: TGTGCCAGCAGCGCCTTCATTAGCTCCTCAATACAGGACGAGCAGTACTTC.

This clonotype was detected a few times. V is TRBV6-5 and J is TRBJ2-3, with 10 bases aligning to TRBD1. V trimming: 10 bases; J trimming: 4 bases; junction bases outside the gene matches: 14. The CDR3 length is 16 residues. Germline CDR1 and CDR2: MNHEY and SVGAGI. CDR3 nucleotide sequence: TGTGCCACCTATCCCGGGACAGGGGACGGGGCAGATACGCAGTATTTT. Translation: CATYPGTGDGADTQYF.

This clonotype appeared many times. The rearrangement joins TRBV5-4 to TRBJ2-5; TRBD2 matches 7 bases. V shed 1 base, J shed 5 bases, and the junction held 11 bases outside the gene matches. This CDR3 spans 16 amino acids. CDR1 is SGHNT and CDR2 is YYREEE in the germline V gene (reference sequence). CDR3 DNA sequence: TGTGCCAGCAGCTTGTTGGTGGGAGGGCCATCGGAGACCCAGTACTTC. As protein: CASSLLVGGPSETQYF.

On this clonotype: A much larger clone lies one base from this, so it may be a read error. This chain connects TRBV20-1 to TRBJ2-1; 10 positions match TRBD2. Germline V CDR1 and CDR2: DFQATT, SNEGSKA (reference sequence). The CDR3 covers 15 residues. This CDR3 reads CSAGDESGGAGEQFF. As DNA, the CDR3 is TGCAGTGCTGGAGATGAAAGCGGGGGGGCTGGTGAGCAGTTCTTC.

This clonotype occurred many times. CDR3 in amino acids: CASSNSGGTEAFF. The CDR3 DNA reads TGCGCCAGCAGCAACTCCGGTGGCACTGAAGCTTTCTTT. This rearrangement joins TRBV5-1 to TRBJ1-1; D uncertain. Looked up from germline, CDR1 is SGHRS and CDR2 is YFSETQ. This CDR3 contains 13 residues. Trimming left V 4 bases short and J 4 bases short, with 11 bases between.

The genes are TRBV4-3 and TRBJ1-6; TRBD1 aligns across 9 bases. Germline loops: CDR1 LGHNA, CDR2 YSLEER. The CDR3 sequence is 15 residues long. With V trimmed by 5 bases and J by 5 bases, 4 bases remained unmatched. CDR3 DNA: TGCGCCAGCAGCGGAGGGACAGGGAATAATTCACCCCTCCACTTT. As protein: CASSGGTGNNSPLHF.